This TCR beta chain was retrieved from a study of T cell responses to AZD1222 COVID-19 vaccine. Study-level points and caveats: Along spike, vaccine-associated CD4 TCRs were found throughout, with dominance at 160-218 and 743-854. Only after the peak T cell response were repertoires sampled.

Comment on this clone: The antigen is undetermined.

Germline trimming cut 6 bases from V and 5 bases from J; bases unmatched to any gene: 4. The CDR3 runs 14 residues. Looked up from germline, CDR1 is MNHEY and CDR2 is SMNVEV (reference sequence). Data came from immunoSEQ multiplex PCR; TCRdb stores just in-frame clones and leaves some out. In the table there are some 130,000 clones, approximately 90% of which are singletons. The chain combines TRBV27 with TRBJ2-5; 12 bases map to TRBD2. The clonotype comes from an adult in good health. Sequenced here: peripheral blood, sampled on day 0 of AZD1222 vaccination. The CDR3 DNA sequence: TGTGCCAGCAGACTAGCGGGGGGAGGTGAGACCCAGTACTTC. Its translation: CASRLAGGGETQYF.